These T cell receptor beta chains were read from a single sample in a study of T cells expressing NK-cell markers. From the 5' RACE reads, TCRdb lists one entry per CDR3 protein and no DNA. The listing contains tens of thousands of distinct CDR3 sequences. The sample taken for sequencing was blood T cells: a sorted CD56 or NKG2C T cell subset, CD4+ or CD8+ T cells, or bulk PBMC T cells (not recorded which). The source of these receptors is a woman aged 18-70 years in good health. Each CDR3 is given with its conserved first and last residue.

j_gene,v_gene,CDR3aa
TRBJ2-3,TRBV7-9,CASSLADPYTDTQYF
TRBJ2-7,TRBV27,CASSLGPDRAYEQYF
TRBJ1-2,TRBV7-9,CASSLGPTYGYTF
TRBJ1-1,TRBV9,CASSVATGPVNTEAFF
TRBJ1-6,TRBV4-2,CASSQEGQNNSPLHF
TRBJ2-3,TRBV27,CAVQRGNTDTQYF
TRBJ2-7,TRBV19,CASSITGISYEQYF
TRBJ2-7,TRBV2,CASSEIAGDGSYEQYF
TRBJ2-4,TRBV5-1,CASSFNPGLAGEEKNIQYF
TRBJ2-1,TRBV9,CASSVESGGAGEQFF
TRBJ1-2,TRBV12-3/TRBV12-4,CASSFTGHYGYTF
TRBJ2-7,TRBV6-2/TRBV6-3,CASSYDRTYEQYF
TRBJ2-7,TRBV21-1,CASRGLWTSGPYEQYF
TRBJ1-1,TRBV7-9,CASSLRVDRADREAFF
TRBJ2-1,TRBV3-1,CASSPHSGVPYNEQFF
TRBJ2-3,TRBV11-2,CASSALGRGIDTQYF
TRBJ2-5,TRBV12-3/TRBV12-4,CASRSRDSFGDQETQYF
TRBJ2-2,TRBV7-6,CASSLATGTDTGELFF
TRBJ2-5,TRBV12-3/TRBV12-4,CASSAGGGSQETQYF
TRBJ2-1,TRBV10-3,CAISEKSGGHNEQFF
TRBJ1-2,TRBV12-3/TRBV12-4,CASSLGGRSPLNYGYTF
TRBJ2-7,TRBV6-1,CASTWGQGAYEQYF
TRBJ1-6,TRBV6-1,CASSQKRQGYNSPLHF
TRBJ2-1,TRBV29-1,CSVDGAGDYNEQFF
TRBJ2-3,TRBV29-1,CSVDSEGEADTQYF
TRBJ2-1,TRBV7-9,CASSDGTSVEQFF
TRBJ1-3,TRBV7-9,CASSYGVPQGNTIYF
TRBJ2-1,TRBV5-5,CASSQGQGATEQFF
TRBJ2-1,TRBV3-1,CASSQVGRVAREQFF
TRBJ2-2,TRBV20-1,CSAKPGTSDAGELFF
TRBJ2-7,TRBV29-1,CSVEDVTDRSSYEQYF
TRBJ1-2,TRBV4-1,CASSQDIGSSHYGYTF
TRBJ2-3,TRBV2,CASQDSSTDTQYF
TRBJ2-7,TRBV28,CASSFSSESSYEQYF
TRBJ2-1,TRBV27,CASSLNLASDGDEQFF